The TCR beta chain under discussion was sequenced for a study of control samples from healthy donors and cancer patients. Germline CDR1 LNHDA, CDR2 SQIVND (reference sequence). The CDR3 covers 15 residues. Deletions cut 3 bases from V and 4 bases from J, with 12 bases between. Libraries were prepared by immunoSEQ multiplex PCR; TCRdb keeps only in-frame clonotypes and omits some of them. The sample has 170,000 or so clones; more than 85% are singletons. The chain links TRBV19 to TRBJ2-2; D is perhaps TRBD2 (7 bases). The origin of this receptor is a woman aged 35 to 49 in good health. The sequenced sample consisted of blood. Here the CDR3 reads CASSIWGGSTGELFF. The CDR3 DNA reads TGTGCCAGTAGTATCTGGGGGGGCTCCACCGGGGAGCTGTTTTTT.